This T cell receptor beta chain was documented in a study of T cell responses to AZD1222 COVID-19 vaccine. Study findings and constraints: Repertoires were sampled only after the peak T cell response. Donors were chiefly white British, with a greater number of females, and clonal diversity was perhaps underestimated. Dominant CD4 TCR responses targeted spike regions 160-218 and 743-854. Spike-specific TCR breadth rose after two AZD1222 doses, and depth rose as well.

Notes on this clone: Its antigen is not identified.

Germline V CDR1 and CDR2: SGHTA, FQGTGA. Trimming took off 2 bases at V and 0 bases at J, with 7 bases between the two ends. This CDR3 has 14 residues. The data were produced by immunoSEQ multiplex PCR, yet TCRdb's version contains in-frame clones alone and is incomplete. Of fewer than 100,000 clones detected, nearly 90% appear once; the ten largest clones hold roughly 21%. This sample comprised peripheral blood, obtained on day 0 of AZD1222 vaccination. This receptor was taken from an adult in good health. The chain has TRBV7-3 and TRBJ1-1; possible D gene TRBD1, 5 bases. The DNA of the CDR3 is TGTGCCAGCAGCTTACAGGGTATGAACACTGAAGCTTTCTTT. Translating gives CASSLQGMNTEAFF.